A selection of T cell receptor beta chains follows, all from one sample in a study of CD8 T cells in Susac syndrome. TCRdb independently ran MiXCR on the immunoSEQ multiplex PCR reads; one entry per CDR3 protein. The sample records about 400,000 distinct CDR3 sequences, approximately 85% being singletons. The sequencing input was CD8+ T cells from PBMCs. Every receptor here comes from a human donor with multiple sclerosis. Both conserved end residues are part of each CDR3. A D gene is named only where the DNA matches it firmly. Size tells how often a clone was seen (once, few, many) or the class of an expanded clone, and some rows leave it out.

>.|TRBJ2-1|.|TRBV28
CASSFSERLSSYNEQFF
TGTGCCAGCAGTTTTTCCGAGAGACTGAGCTCCTACAATGAGCAGTTCTTC
>.|TRBJ2-1|.|TRBV28
CASRFGRGYNEQFF
TGTGCCAGCAGGTTCGGCCGGGGGTACAATGAGCAGTTCTTC
>.|TRBJ2-1|TRBD1|TRBV4-1
CASSYEQGTYNEQFF
TGCGCCAGCAGCTACGAACAGGGGACCTACAATGAGCAGTTCTTC
>few|TRBJ2-2|.|TRBV30
CAWSWGNTGELFF
TGTGCCTGGAGCTGGGGTAACACCGGGGAGCTGTTTTTT
>.|TRBJ2-3|.|TRBV3-1
CASSPGEGEDTQYF
TGTGCCAGCAGCCCCGGGGAGGGGGAGGATACGCAGTATTTT
>.|TRBJ2-1|.|TRBV27
CASSRRTSYEQFF
TGTGCCAGCAGTCGTCGGACATCATATGAGCAGTTCTTC
>.|TRBJ2-5|TRBD1|TRBV2
CASSDPDREDSETQYF
TGTGCCAGCAGTGATCCGGACAGGGAAGATTCGGAGACCCAGTACTTC
>.|TRBJ2-3|TRBD1|TRBV10-3
CAIRDSPTDTQYF
TGTGCCATCCGGGACAGCCCCACAGATACGCAGTATTTT
>.|TRBJ2-7|TRBD1|TRBV30
CAWSDKRTGGVDEQYF
TGTGCCTGGAGTGATAAACGAACAGGGGGCGTAGACGAGCAGTACTTC
>once|TRBJ2-5|TRBD2|TRBV25-1
CASSERGGPSGQEAQYF
TGTGCCAGCAGTGAACGGGGTGGGCCTAGCGGTCAAGAGGCCCAGTACTTC
>.|TRBJ1-1|.|TRBV5-5
CASSLEGEGEAFF
TGTGCCAGCAGCTTGGAAGGGGAAGGTGAAGCTTTCTTT
>.|TRBJ2-7|.|TRBV27
CASSFWGTGSTEQYF
TGTGCCAGCAGTTTCTGGGGGACGGGATCAACCGAGCAGTACTTC
>.|TRBJ1-4|.|TRBV15
CATSEGAGEGGEKLFF
TGTGCCACCAGCGAAGGGGCTGGAGAGGGAGGTGAAAAACTGTTTTTT
>.|TRBJ2-1|TRBD2|TRBV4-1
CASSQDGLTGGRDNEQFF
TGCGCCAGCAGCCAAGATGGATTGACGGGAGGCAGAGACAATGAGCAGTTCTTC
>.|TRBJ2-2|.|TRBV30
CAQEGFPGELFF
TGTGCGCAGGAAGGTTTCCCCGGGGAGCTGTTTTTT
>.|TRBJ1-6|.|TRBV11-2
CASSLDVWGDPSPLHF
TGTGCCAGCAGCTTAGACGTCTGGGGGGACCCATCACCCCTCCACTTT
>.|TRBJ2-7|.|TRBV11-2
CASHDGSYEQYF
TGTGCCAGTCACGACGGGTCCTACGAGCAGTACTTC
>.|TRBJ1-1|.|TRBV27
CASSPGLSGAEAFF
TGTGCCAGCAGTCCCGGTTTGTCCGGAGCCGAAGCTTTCTTT
>.|TRBJ2-1|TRBD2|TRBV12-5
CASGLVKAGAFYNEQFF
TGTGCTAGTGGTTTGGTAAAAGCGGGGGCCTTCTACAATGAGCAGTTCTTC
>.|TRBJ2-5|TRBD1|TRBV4-1
CASSQDGTGEGETQYF
TGCGCCAGCAGCCAAGATGGGACAGGGGAGGGGGAGACCCAGTACTTC
>.|TRBJ2-1|.|TRBV20-1
CSAPDGIYNEQFF
TGCAGTGCTCCCGATGGCATCTACAATGAGCAGTTCTTC
>.|TRBJ2-7|TRBD1|TRBV10-3
CAITSGTGTYEQYF
TGTGCCATCACCTCCGGGACAGGGACCTACGAGCAGTACTTC
>.|TRBJ2-7|TRBD2|TRBV5-4
CASSSTSVSYEQYF
TGTGCCAGCAGCTCCACTAGCGTATCCTACGAGCAGTACTTC
>.|TRBJ2-5|TRBD1|TRBV7-6
CASSTSPRGQETQYF
TGTGCCAGCAGCACCTCCCCCAGGGGGCAAGAGACCCAGTACTTC
>few|TRBJ2-3|TRBD1|TRBV27
CASSSDRGADTQYF
TGTGCCAGCAGTTCCGACAGGGGTGCAGATACGCAGTATTTT
>.|TRBJ2-1|.|TRBV4-1
CASSQEMRQGGNEQFF
TGCGCCAGCAGCCAAGAGATGCGGCAGGGGGGGAATGAGCAGTTCTTC
>.|TRBJ2-3|TRBD2|TRBV7-9
CASSLGGSGARDTQYF
TGTGCCAGCAGCTTAGGGGGTAGCGGGGCCCGAGATACGCAGTATTTT
>once|TRBJ2-3|TRBD2|TRBV28
CASSWVKREVDTDTQYF
TGTGCCAGCAGTTGGGTCAAGCGGGAGGTGGACACAGATACGCAGTATTTT
>few|TRBJ1-2|TRBD1|TRBV4-2
CASSPGTGRHGYTF
TGTGCCAGCAGCCCAGGGACAGGGAGGCATGGCTACACCTTC
>.|TRBJ2-6|.|TRBV19
CASSIRGTAYEGANVLTF
TGTGCCAGTAGTATTCGCGGGACAGCCTACGAGGGGGCCAACGTCCTGACTTTC
>.|TRBJ2-7|.|TRBV27
CASSLSPTGYVYEQYF
TGTGCCAGCAGTTTATCCCCCACAGGTTATGTGTACGAGCAGTACTTC
>few|TRBJ2-7|TRBD2|TRBV5-4
CASSTGLAEPYEQYF
TGTGCCAGCAGCACCGGACTAGCTGAGCCCTACGAGCAGTACTTC
>.|TRBJ1-1|.|TRBV6-1
CASILTVTEAFF
TGTGCCAGCATTTTGACAGTCACTGAAGCTTTCTTT
>.|TRBJ1-2|.|TRBV6-5
CASSNPGPNYGYTF
TGTGCCAGCAGTAATCCGGGGCCTAACTATGGCTACACCTTC
>.|TRBJ2-1|.|TRBV25-1
CASTKWGRGLRDNEQFF
TGTGCCAGCACCAAATGGGGGAGGGGGCTTCGGGACAATGAGCAGTTCTTC
>.|TRBJ2-1|.|TRBV28
CATWSLRNEQFF
TGTGCCACCTGGAGCCTGAGGAATGAGCAGTTCTTC
>once|TRBJ1-1|.|TRBV28
CASKRNGRNEAFF
TGTGCCAGCAAACGAAATGGACGGAATGAAGCTTTCTTT
>.|TRBJ2-3|TRBD2|TRBV27
CASSSRTSGSPYSTDTQYF
TGTGCCAGCAGCTCCCGGACTAGCGGGAGTCCTTATAGCACAGATACGCAGTATTTT
>.|TRBJ1-6|.|TRBV5-1
CASSLKIETGDNSPLHF
TGCGCCAGCAGCTTGAAGATCGAGACTGGAGACAATTCACCCCTCCACTTT
>.|TRBJ1-1|.|TRBV30
CAWGPFGRAFF
TGTGCCTGGGGACCCTTCGGTCGAGCTTTCTTT
>.|TRBJ2-7|TRBD1|TRBV5-1
CASSQGQGDYEQYF
TGCGCCAGCAGCCAGGGACAGGGGGACTACGAGCAGTACTTC
>.|TRBJ2-7|TRBD2|TRBV27
CASSTVSSGPSYEQYF
TGTGCCAGCAGTACCGTCTCTAGCGGGCCCTCCTACGAGCAGTACTTC
>.|TRBJ2-2|.|TRBV6-5
CASSSGRLITGELFF
TGTGCCAGCAGTTCCGGACGGCTAATCACCGGGGAGCTGTTTTTT
>.|TRBJ1-1|.|TRBV5-5
CASSEHSLEAFF
TGTGCCAGCAGCGAACACAGCCTTGAAGCTTTCTTT
>.|TRBJ2-1|TRBD2|TRBV6-1
CASSPPGTSGGADVNEQFF
TGTGCCAGCAGTCCCCCCGGGACTAGCGGGGGGGCCGATGTCAATGAGCAGTTCTTC
>.|TRBJ2-1|TRBD2|TRBV6-5
CASQVGGRRRGNEQFF
TGTGCCAGTCAGGTAGGCGGGAGGCGCCGTGGTAATGAGCAGTTCTTC
>.|TRBJ2-1|TRBD2|TRBV7-9
CASSLWASGGNEQFF
TGTGCCAGCAGCTTATGGGCTAGCGGGGGCAATGAGCAGTTCTTC
>.|TRBJ2-1|.|TRBV28
CASSLGSFRSYNEQFF
TGTGCCAGCAGTTTAGGGAGCTTCCGCTCCTACAATGAGCAGTTCTTC
>.|TRBJ1-2|TRBD1|TRBV29-1
CSVETGGNYGYTF
TGCAGCGTCGAGACAGGGGGTAACTATGGCTACACCTTC
>once|TRBJ2-7|.|TRBV5-1
CASSLDGAYYEQYF
TGCGCCAGCAGCTTGGACGGGGCATACTACGAGCAGTACTTC
>.|TRBJ2-4|.|TRBV4-1
CASSHLGGAKNIQYF
TGCGCCAGCAGCCACCTTGGGGGAGCCAAAAACATTCAGTACTTC
>.|TRBJ1-1|.|TRBV5-1
CASSLTGLATEAFF
TGCGCCAGCAGCTTAACAGGGCTGGCCACTGAAGCTTTCTTT
>.|TRBJ2-1|.|TRBV7-9
CASRPPMDYYNEQFF
TGTGCCAGCAGGCCCCCGATGGACTACTACAATGAGCAGTTCTTC
>.|TRBJ2-1|TRBD2|TRBV29-1
CSNGLAGQPTEHEQFF
TGCAGTAATGGACTAGCGGGACAACCGACGGAGCATGAGCAGTTCTTC
>.|TRBJ2-1|.|TRBV12-3/TRBV12-4
CASAGIEQFF
TGTGCCTCGGCGGGAATTGAGCAGTTCTTC
>.|TRBJ2-1|TRBD2|TRBV20-1
CSARDFGLAGTSTYNEQFF
TGCAGTGCTAGAGATTTCGGACTAGCGGGAACTTCTACCTACAATGAGCAGTTCTTC